This T cell receptor (beta chain) was documented in a study of blood T cells in healthy people across ages (dated by TCRdb to the mid-2010s). Concerning the study at large: Template switching captured roughly one uniquely barcoded TCR beta cDNA molecule per two T cells in model experiments. The study measured age-related changes in TCR beta repertoire diversity using deep sequencing normalized with unique cDNA molecular identifiers. Four age groups were formed from the donors: young (average approximately 15 years), middle-aged (just under 40), aged (62) and long-lived (about 75). Two additional independent replicas of 1 million unique cDNA reads from the same blood draw were analyzed for two donors (one aged 18 to 29 and one aged 80 or older).

The approximately 41 donors, aged about 6 to 100 years, were systemically healthy Caucasian individuals from Russia. Each donor gave 8 to 10 milliliters of peripheral blood, drawn into EDTA-treated Vacutainer tubes. PBMCs were isolated by Ficoll-Paque density-gradient centrifugation, with at least 6 million obtained per sample. Trizol reagent was used to extract total RNA from the PBMCs, yielding at least 5 micrograms per sample. For every donor, flow cytometry on a PBMC aliquot measured the percentage of naive CD45RAhigh/CD27high T cells. The library was made by 5' RACE. TCRdb shows the sequencer as Illumina HiSeq 2500. The second PCR ran for about 6 to 12 cycles and used a J-beta primer mix along with a sample-barcoded 5' primer. A unique molecular identifier was introduced onto each TCR beta cDNA molecule by a template-switch 5' adaptor carrying 12 random nucleotides. Each sample yielded at least 2.5 million CDR3-containing paired-end reads. The Mint cDNA synthesis kit, primed by a TRBC-specific oligonucleotide, was used to synthesize first-strand cDNA from all RNA. Following uracil-DNA glycosylase treatment, a first 18-cycle PCR with universal primers M1SS and BC2_uni_R was performed on all cDNA. As for how the authors treated the data: Each sample was normalized by randomly selecting 1 million high-quality reads, each carrying a distinct molecular identifier. Reads with shared molecular identifiers were discarded instead of being binned into consensus sequences. MiTCR, with a Q25 quality threshold and the strictest error-elimination algorithm, was used for CDR3 identification, clonotype clustering and error correction. Lower-bound total TCR beta diversity was estimated with a nonparametric unseen species model using Euler transformation. TCRdb's own reprocessing of the public reads used fastp at Q25 and MiXCR and kept productive beta chains. One record per CDR3 amino acid sequence lists the most common genes and DNA. The authors' filters were not applied to this entry. For this sample the table gives around 700,000 distinct CDR3 sequences, of which roughly 25% were detected only once. Around 9.2% of the sample is in the top ten clones.

Summary of the overall study and its limitations: Because the CMV infection status of the donors was unknown, age-related changes in expanded clonotypes may potentially have been confounded. Since profiling was done on bulk unsorted PBMCs, naive and antigen-experienced compartments could not be conclusively compared. As age increased, observed TCR beta diversity per million T cells dropped in a roughly linear way, and a significant reduction was already evident by age about 40. Total diversity estimates from one million sequenced T cells were considered lower bounds and underestimates. There was a strong correlation between observed TCR beta diversity and the percentage of naive T cells measured by flow cytometry. Compared with the aged group, the long-lived group had more naive CD4+ T cells, fewer expanded clones and increased TCR diversity, a pattern suggesting age selection.

According to the germline V gene (reference sequence), CDR1 reads MNHNY and CDR2 reads SVGAGI. Its CDR3 holds 16 amino acids, cysteine through phenylalanine. CDR3 DNA only is kept here, 48 bases in frame from base 1. V loses 2 bases of germline sequence and J loses 10 bases, and the interval between the two ends is 20 bases. Note on this clonotype: Its antigen remains undetermined. No much larger clone is present one base from it, and per-base qualities are unavailable.

The same data also went into a second study, on T cells of mothers and their children. The second publication reports: Nine systemically healthy Caucasian individuals served as donors, namely three mothers together with their six children. cDNA synthesis used all of the extracted RNA, with around 1.5 ug of RNA in each 15 ul reaction. In the second PCR, the M1S primer introduced both the sample barcodes and 2-4 random nucleotides. Each mother yielded over 10 million TCR beta CDR3 reads and each child about 3 million reads. Thymic selection similarly shapes TCR recombination output in related and unrelated pairs, with minor effect from inherited differences. Normalized repertoire overlap was always slightly but never significantly higher in related than unrelated mother-child pairs. No persistent microchimeric T cell clones were detected, at a sensitivity of roughly 99 clones per million clonotypes. In the study, deep NGS was used to compare the TCR beta repertoires of mothers and children, and features distinguishing related mother-child pairs from unrelated individuals were sought. On average, the children were roughly 10 +/- 4 years old, while the mothers were about 40 +/- 4 years old. Libraries were sequenced on Illumina HiSeq 2000 with 100+100 nt paired-end reads after adapter ligation with NEBNext reagents. Mother and child libraries were prepared a month apart and sequenced in separate runs to prevent cross-contamination. For each donor, between 500,000 and 2,000,000 distinct TCR beta clonotypes were identified. Naive TCR beta clonotypes were estimated from low-frequency clonotypes matched to each donor's FACS-determined naive share, without sorting.

The TCR sequence derives from a boy aged 10-17 years in good health. The source material was blood. The rearranged segments are TRBV6-6 and TRBJ1-4; perhaps TRBD1 is the D gene, with 6 bases matching. Read as DNA, the sequence is TGTGCCAGCAGTTACCGCCCCAAGGACAGAGGAGGAAAACTGTTTTTT. Translation gives CASSYRPKDRGGKLFF.